The 9 T cell receptor beta chains reported below all come from one sample, sequenced in a study of cytomegalovirus exposure and HLA in healthy donors. The PCR made use of 60 Vbeta and 13 Jbeta primers. Libraries were prepared by immunoSEQ multiplex PCR; TCRdb keeps only in-frame clonotypes and omits some of them. The repertoire holds 150,000 or so clones, roughly four fifths seen once, with 1.5% to 1.8% in the top ten. Sequencing was performed on PBMCs. Receptors were obtained from a man aged 40-55 years in good health and CMV-seronegative.

J is TRBJ1-3 and V is TRBV7-2; no clear D. The CDR3 length is 13 residues. Germline-derived CDR1 and CDR2 are SGHTA and FQGNSA. The V end was cut by 5 bases, the J end by 0 bases, with 5 bases between. The CDR3 sequence: CASSPFSGNTIYF. CDR3 sequence (DNA): TGTGCCAGCAGCCCATTCTCTGGAAACACCATATATTTT.

This chain connects TRBV28 to TRBJ1-2, with TRBD1 identical over 8 bases. The CDR3 is made up of 15 amino acids. The trim removed 8 bases at V and 4 bases at J, leaving 12 bases unmatched. Germline lookup yields CDR1 MDHEN and CDR2 SYDVKM. The CDR3 sequence: CASGVRGRPGYGYTF. The CDR3 nucleotides read TGTGCCAGCGGTGTCAGGGGGCGCCCGGGCTATGGCTACACCTTC.

The chain links TRBV5-1 to TRBJ2-1; 9 bases are shared with TRBD2. J lost 7 bases, V lost 0 bases, and 5 bases had no gene match. Germline values: CDR1 SGHRS, CDR2 YFSETQ. The CDR3 is made up of 15 amino acids. For the CDR3, the DNA is TGCGCCAGCAGCTTGGTAGTAGCGGGAGTTAATGAGCAGTTCTTC. This encodes CASSLVVAGVNEQFF.

The CDR3 coding sequence is TGTGCCAGCAGCTCGGGACAAGAGGGTGAAAAACTGTTTTTT. It specifies CASSSGQEGEKLFF. This chain links TRBV7-9 with TRBJ1-4; the D gene is possibly TRBD1 (6 bases). This CDR3 region has 14 residues. V was pared by 4 bases and J by 7 bases, with 13 bases between. Germline V gives CDR1 SEHNR, CDR2 FQNEAQ (reference sequence).

This clone was observed a single time. The chain has TRBV2 and TRBJ2-7; D unclear. CDR1 is SNHLY and CDR2 is FYNNEI in the germline V gene. The CDR3 contains 12 residues. The V end lost 3 bases, the J end lost 6 bases, and 9 bases lay between the germline ends. The CDR3 is CASSDGFGEQYF. In DNA, the CDR3 is TGTGCCAGCAGTGACGGGTTTGGCGAGCAGTACTTC.

This chain connects TRBV6-6 to TRBJ1-2; 8 bases are a match to TRBD1. This CDR3 has 16 amino acids. After removal of 2 bases from V and 8 bases from J, the junction contained 13 bases not matched to a gene. Germline V CDR1 and CDR2: MNHNY, SVGAGI (reference sequence). In nucleotides, the CDR3 is TGTGCCAGCAGTTACGAGCCGACAGGGGAGGTGAGCGGCTACACCTTC. Encoded protein: CASSYEPTGEVSGYTF.

The V and J genes are TRBV5-1 and TRBJ2-7; 8 positions match TRBD2. The CDR3 is 14 residues long. The germline V gene encodes CDR1 SGHRS and CDR2 YFSETQ. V trimming: 5 bases; J trimming: 1 base; junction bases outside the gene matches: 5. CDR3 sequence reads: CASRQRGLSYEQYV. As DNA, the CDR3 is TGCGCCAGCAGACAGCGGGGGTTATCCTACGAGCAGTACGTC.

V gene TRBV9 combines with J gene TRBJ2-3; tentative D call: TRBD2 (5 bases). The CDR3 is 14 residues long. The germline CDR1 and CDR2 sequences are SGDLS and YYNGEE. V was shortened by 3 bases and J by 3 bases, with 11 bases between the two germline ends. CDR3 DNA sequence: TGTGCCAGCAGCGCCCGGACTGATACAGATACGCAGTATTTT. Residues: CASSARTDTDTQYF.

The chain employs TRBV4-2 and TRBJ2-3; the match to TRBD2 covers 8 bases. The germline V gene has CDR1 LGHNA and CDR2 YNFKEQ. The CDR3 is 14 amino acids. V was clipped by 5 bases and J by 4 bases; unmatched bases: 5. The CDR3 loop is CASSRELAADTQYF. The CDR3 DNA follows: TGTGCCAGCAGCAGGGAACTAGCGGCAGATACGCAGTATTTT.